The 24 T cell receptor beta chains below come from one sample, sequenced in a study of T cell changes during pregnancy in multiple sclerosis. TCRdb keeps only in-frame clones here, not all; method: immunoSEQ multiplex PCR. The repertoire includes roughly 70,000 clones, more than 90% of them detected once, and more than 0.9% sits in the top ten. The sample here was peripheral blood, taken in the third trimester of pregnancy. These receptors originate from a female donor with multiple sclerosis, enrolled in a pregnancy study.

Concerning this clone: Different DNA sequences within this sample yield the same CDR3. V is TRBV4-3 and J is TRBJ2-3; 7 positions match TRBD2. The CDR3 totals 18 residues. Germline values: CDR1 LGHNA, CDR2 YSLEER. After removal of 0 bases from V and 0 bases from J, the junction contained 9 bases not matched to a gene. The CDR3 DNA reads as TGCGCCAGCAGCCAAGATCCTCCTAGCGGTCCTAGCACAGATACGCAGTATTTT. Its translation: CASSQDPPSGPSTDTQYF.

V is TRBV10-1 and J is TRBJ2-2, with 7 bases lining up with TRBD2. V lost 6 bases, J lost 3 bases, and 4 bases stayed unmatched. The CDR3 is made up of 14 amino acids. Germline CDR1 is WNHNN and CDR2 is SYGVQD (reference sequence). The DNA of the CDR3 is TGCGCCAGCAGAGCGGGATCGGACACCGGGGAGCTGTTTTTT. Its translation is CASRAGSDTGELFF.

The chain is built from TRBV4-1 and TRBJ2-7; D may be TRBD1 (5 bases). CDR1 and CDR2 (germline): MGHRA, YSYEKL. This CDR3 spans 14 amino acids. Deletions cut 1 base from V and 6 bases from J, with 13 bases between. In DNA, the CDR3 is TGCGCCAGCAGCCAAGGGCTAGGGGCCGGCGAGCAGTACTTC. It is translated as CASSQGLGAGEQYF.

V gene TRBV6-5 combines with J gene TRBJ1-6; D uncertain. Germline CDR1 and CDR2: MNHEY and SVGAGI. Trimming took off 0 bases at V and 5 bases at J, with 11 bases between the two ends. CDR3 length equals 16 residues. CDR3 sequence (DNA): TGTGCCAGCAGTTACTCGACCGGGAAAAATAATTCACCCCTCCACTTT. It specifies CASSYSTGKNNSPLHF.

This clone was counted once. The J gene is TRBJ2-5, the V gene TRBV5-1; D is unresolved. This CDR3 region has 14 residues. Germline lookup yields CDR1 SGHRS and CDR2 YFSETQ. Trimming cost V 4 bases and J 3 bases, with 13 bases left between them. The CDR3 spells CASSAYIREETQYF. In DNA, the CDR3 is TGCGCCAGCAGCGCTTACATACGGGAAGAGACCCAGTACTTC.

This chain connects TRBV6-4 to TRBJ1-2, with D perhaps TRBD1 (6 bases). Trimming removed 5 bases at V and 5 bases at J, with 12 bases between. The CDR3 loop spans 13 amino acids. Germline values: CDR1 MRHNA, CDR2 SNTAGT. The CDR3 region has the DNA TGTGCCAGCAGTCAACAGGGAAAGTATGGCTACACCTTC. Translating it yields CASSQQGKYGYTF.

This chain joins TRBV5-1 and TRBJ2-5; D unclear. V shed 4 bases and J shed 3 bases, with 7 bases lying between them. In germline, CDR1 is SGHRS, CDR2 YFSETQ. This CDR3 has 12 residues. The CDR3 protein is CASSLTKETQYF. The CDR3 nucleotides are TGCGCCAGCAGCCTGACAAAAGAGACCCAGTACTTC.

This clone was observed a single time. The V call is TRBV7-2, the J call TRBJ2-7; 12 bases fit TRBD2. The V and J ends lost 5 bases and 4 bases, in that order; junction bases with no gene match: 15. Germline CDR1 reads SGHTA; CDR2 reads FQGNSA. This CDR3 is 18 amino acids long. The CDR3 sequence is CASSRIISLAGGEYEQYF. CDR3 sequence (DNA): TGTGCCAGCAGCCGTATAATATCACTAGCGGGGGGTGAATACGAGCAGTACTTC.

This chain connects TRBV19 to TRBJ1-1, with D unclear. V was cut by 6 bases and J by 5 bases, with 16 bases left in between. Germline-derived CDR1 and CDR2 are LNHDA and SQIVND (reference sequence). This CDR3 comprises 14 residues. CDR3 DNA: TGTGCCAGTAGCCCGTTCCCCAGCGGGACTGAAGCTTTCTTT. Its translation is CASSPFPSGTEAFF.

V usage is TRBV6-5 and J usage is TRBJ1-1; no reliable D call. The germline V and J ends were trimmed by 0 bases and 4 bases, with 12 bases remaining between them. Germline V lookup: CDR1 MNHEY, CDR2 SVGAGI. The CDR3 contains 15 residues. CDR3 loop: CASSYSVEVVTEAFF. In nucleotides, the CDR3 is TGTGCCAGCAGTTACTCGGTGGAGGTGGTCACTGAAGCTTTCTTT.

This chain links TRBV12-5 with TRBJ2-3; 9 bases are a match to TRBD1. Looked up from germline, CDR1 is LGHNT and CDR2 is FRNRAP. Trimming took 5 bases from V and 6 from J; bases not matched to a gene: 9. This CDR3 contains 15 residues. CDR3 coding DNA: TGTGCTAGTGGTCCGGGACAGGGAGAAACGGATACGCAGTATTTT. Amino acid sequence: CASGPGQGETDTQYF. Full variable domain (rest looked up from reference TRBV12-5 and TRBJ2-3): DARVTQTPRHKVTEMGQEVTMRCQPILGHNTVFWYRQTMMQGLELLAYFRNRAPLDDSGMPKDRFSAEMPDATLATLKIQPSEPRDSAVYFCASGPGQGETDTQYFGPGTRLTVL.

This chain connects TRBV19 to TRBJ2-6, with no clear D. CDR1 is LNHDA and CDR2 is SQIVND in the germline V gene (reference sequence). CDR3 length: 14 residues. With 10 bases removed from V and 5 bases from J, the gap between germline ends came to 15 bases. The CDR3 nucleotides read TGTGCCACAGGAAAACAGTCCTGGGCCAACGTCCTGACTTTC. Protein product: CATGKQSWANVLTF.

The V gene is TRBV7-9, the J gene TRBJ2-3, with 12 bases fitting TRBD1. This CDR3 is 17 amino acids long. Germline V lookup: CDR1 SEHNR, CDR2 FQNEAQ (reference sequence). The junction had 12 bases not matched to a gene; V was cut back by 5 bases and J by 6 bases. Here the CDR3 reads CASSPNPGQGALDTQYF. The CDR3 DNA reads TGTGCCAGCAGCCCTAATCCGGGACAGGGGGCTTTGGATACGCAGTATTTT.

The rearrangement joins TRBV5-1 to TRBJ1-4, with 10 bases aligning to TRBD1. Germline values: CDR1 SGHRS, CDR2 YFSETQ. The CDR3 is made up of 14 amino acids. Trimming took 4 bases from V and 7 from J; bases not matched to a gene: 4. CDR3 in DNA: TGCGCCAGCAGCCAGGACAGGGGGAGTGAAAAACTGTTTTTT. It is translated as CASSQDRGSEKLFF.

This clone has only a few counts. This sequence joins TRBV19 and TRBJ1-2; D remains unclear. Germline loops: CDR1 LNHDA, CDR2 SQIVND (reference sequence). The V gene lost 3 bases and the J gene lost 4 bases, with 12 bases spanning the gap. The CDR3 has 14 amino acids. DNA of the CDR3: TGTGCCAGTAGTATTGAGGTCGACTTCTATGGCTACACCTTC. Translating it yields CASSIEVDFYGYTF.

The V gene is TRBV6-6, the J gene TRBJ2-1, with TRBD2 matching over 9 bases. CDR3 length: 16 residues. Germline V gene sequence: CDR1 MNHNY, CDR2 SVGAGI (reference sequence). Trimming cost V 4 bases and J 7 bases; bases outside gene matches: 11. The CDR3, as DNA: TGTGCCAGCAGTTCTACCCCTCGCGGGAGGGTGAATGAGCAGTTCTTC. Translating it yields CASSSTPRGRVNEQFF.

The V and J genes are TRBV7-2 and TRBJ2-3; D unresolved. The V end was cut by 1 base, the J end by 8 bases, with 10 bases between. The germline V gene encodes CDR1 SGHTA and CDR2 FQGNSA. The CDR3 runs to 13 residues. CDR3 region: CASSLEVSGTQYF. CDR3 nucleotides: TGTGCCAGCAGCTTAGAAGTTTCCGGTACGCAGTATTTT. Drawing the rest from reference TRBV7-2 and TRBJ2-3, the complete variable domain is GAGVSQSPSNKVTEKGKDVELRCDPISGHTALYWYRQSLGQGLEFLIYFQGNSAPDKSGLPSDRFSAERTGGSVSTLTIQRTQQEDSAVYLCASSLEVSGTQYFGPGTRLTVL.

The genes are TRBV10-3 and TRBJ1-2; TRBD1 matches at 8 bases. V trimming: 0 bases; J trimming: 0 bases; junction bases outside the gene matches: 6. The germline V gene has CDR1 ENHRY and CDR2 SYGVKD. The CDR3 has 17 residues. This chain's CDR3 is CAISESGQGLANYGYTF. Here the CDR3 DNA reads TGTGCCATCAGTGAGTCTGGACAGGGCCTAGCTAACTATGGCTACACCTTC.

The chain employs TRBV7-9 and TRBJ2-7; 7 nucleotides match TRBD2. Germline CDR1 and CDR2: SEHNR and FQNEAQ (reference sequence). Losses at the gene ends were 4 bases for V and 1 base for J; bases not matched to a gene: 10. This CDR3 contains 16 residues. CDR3 in amino acids: CASSWGGVAASYEQYF. DNA of the CDR3: TGTGCCAGCAGCTGGGGAGGGGTGGCGGCGTCCTACGAGCAGTACTTC.

This sequence joins TRBV27 and TRBJ2-7; D might be TRBD1 (5 bases). Germline V CDR1 and CDR2: MNHEY, SMNVEV (reference sequence). Deletions cut 4 bases from V and 3 bases from J, with 25 bases between. The CDR3 has 18 residues. CDR3 sequence (DNA): TGTGCCAGCAGTTGGGCCTTCAAACAGGCATGGGTCGGCTACGAGCAGTACTTC. Amino acids: CASSWAFKQAWVGYEQYF.

The CDR3 reads CASSPPGLAGGTGELFF. The CDR3 DNA is TGTGCCAGCAGCCCACCGGGACTAGCGGGAGGCACCGGGGAGCTGTTTTTT. V gene TRBV5-4 combines with J gene TRBJ2-2; TRBD2 matches at 15 bases. Germline CDR1 and CDR2: SGHNT and YYREEE (reference sequence). V lost 4 bases to trimming and J lost 4 bases; unmatched junction nucleotides: 5. This CDR3 is built from 17 residues.

The chain carries TRBV27 and TRBJ2-7; 10 positions agree with TRBD2. The CDR3 is made up of 14 amino acids. The germline gives CDR1 MNHEY, CDR2 SMNVEV (reference sequence). V shed 4 bases, J shed 5 bases, and the junction held 5 bases outside the gene matches. CDR3 DNA sequence: TGTGCCAGCAGTTCTCTAGCGGGAGCCCACGAGCAGTACTTC. It codes for CASSSLAGAHEQYF.

The chain recombines TRBV2 with TRBJ2-7; D is uncertain. Trimming cost V 3 bases and J 4 bases, with 10 bases left between them. Germline CDR1 reads SNHLY; CDR2 reads FYNNEI. The CDR3 spans 13 residues. The CDR3 spells CASSDTGIYEQYF. The CDR3 DNA is TGTGCCAGCAGTGATACGGGTATATACGAGCAGTACTTC.

This clone is categorized as medium-sized (0.01 to 0.1%). This CDR3 is also generated by other DNA sequences in the sample. The chain couples TRBV6-4 to TRBJ2-2; 9 nucleotides match TRBD2. V trimming: 4 bases; J trimming: 3 bases; junction bases outside the gene matches: 0. CDR1 is MRHNA, CDR2 SNTAGT, per germline. CDR3 length: 14 amino acids. The CDR3 coding sequence is TGTGCCAGCAGTGGACTAGCGGACACCGGGGAGCTGTTTTTT. It codes for CASSGLADTGELFF.